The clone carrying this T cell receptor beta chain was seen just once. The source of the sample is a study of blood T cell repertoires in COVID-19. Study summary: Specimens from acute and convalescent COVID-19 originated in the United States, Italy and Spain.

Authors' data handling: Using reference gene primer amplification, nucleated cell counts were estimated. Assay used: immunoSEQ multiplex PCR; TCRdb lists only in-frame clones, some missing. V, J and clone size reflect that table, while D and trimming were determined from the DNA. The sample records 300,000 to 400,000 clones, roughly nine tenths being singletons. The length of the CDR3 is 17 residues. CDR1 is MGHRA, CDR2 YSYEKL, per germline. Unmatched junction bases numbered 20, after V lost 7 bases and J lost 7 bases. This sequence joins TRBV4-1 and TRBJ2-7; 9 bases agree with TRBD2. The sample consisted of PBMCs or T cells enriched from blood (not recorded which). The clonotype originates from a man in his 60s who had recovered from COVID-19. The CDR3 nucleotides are TGCGCCAGCAAGCCCGGGGAGTGGATTAGCGGGAGTGGAGAGCAGTACTTC. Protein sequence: CASKPGEWISGSGEQYF.